The entry below gives a single T cell receptor (beta chain) sequence along with its context. The data were obtained in a study of cytomegalovirus exposure and HLA in healthy donors. Primers for the PCR totalled 60 Vbeta and 13 Jbeta. Data came from immunoSEQ multiplex PCR; TCRdb stores just in-frame clones and leaves some out. The table has roughly 150,000 clones, 70% to 80% seen once. The CDR3 has 17 amino acids. Per the germline V gene, CDR1 is SEHNR and CDR2 is FQNEAQ (reference sequence). V trimming: 5 bases; J trimming: 1 base; junction bases outside the gene matches: 14. What was sequenced was PBMCs. This chain links TRBV7-9 with TRBJ2-7, with 7 bases matching TRBD1. This TCR was recovered from a man aged 25 to 40 in good health and CMV-seronegative. CDR3 region: CASSISPGQAPSYEQYF. For the CDR3, the DNA is TGTGCCAGCAGCATTAGCCCCGGACAGGCTCCTTCCTACGAGCAGTACTTC.